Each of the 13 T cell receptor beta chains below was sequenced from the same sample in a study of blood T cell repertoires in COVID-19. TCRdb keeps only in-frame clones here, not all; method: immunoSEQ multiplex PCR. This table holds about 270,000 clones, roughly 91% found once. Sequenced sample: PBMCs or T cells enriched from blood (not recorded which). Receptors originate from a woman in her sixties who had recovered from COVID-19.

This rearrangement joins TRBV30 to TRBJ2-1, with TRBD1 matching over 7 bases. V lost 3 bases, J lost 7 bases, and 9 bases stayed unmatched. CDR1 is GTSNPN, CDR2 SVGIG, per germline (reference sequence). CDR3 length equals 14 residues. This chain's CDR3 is CAWREQGSRNEQFF. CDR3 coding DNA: TGTGCCTGGAGAGAACAGGGGTCTCGAAATGAGCAGTTCTTC. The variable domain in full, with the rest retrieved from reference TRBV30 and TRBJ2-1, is SQTIHQWPATLVQPVGSPLSLECTVEGTSNPNLYWYRQAAGRGLQLLFYSVGIGQISSEVPQNLSASRPQDRQFILSSKKLLLSDSGFYLCAWREQGSRNEQFFGPGTRLTVL.

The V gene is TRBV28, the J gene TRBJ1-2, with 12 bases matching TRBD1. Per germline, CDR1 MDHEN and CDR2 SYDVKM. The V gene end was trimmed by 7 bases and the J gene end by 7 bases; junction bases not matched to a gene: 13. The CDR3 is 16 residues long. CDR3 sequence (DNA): TGTGCCAGCACGACCGGGACAGGGGGCTTTGTAGCTGGCTACACCTTC. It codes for CASTTGTGGFVAGYTF.

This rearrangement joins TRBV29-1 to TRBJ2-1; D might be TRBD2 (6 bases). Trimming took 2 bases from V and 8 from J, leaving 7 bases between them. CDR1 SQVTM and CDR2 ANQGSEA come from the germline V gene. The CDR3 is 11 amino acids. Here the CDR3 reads CSVETGDEQFF. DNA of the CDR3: TGCAGCGTTGAAACGGGAGATGAGCAGTTCTTC.

The CDR3 bases are TGTGCCAGCAGCCCGATACAGGGGGTCCCAGGGGACAACACCGGGGAGCTGTTTTTT. It is translated as CASSPIQGVPGDNTGELFF. J is TRBJ2-2 and V is TRBV13; 8 bases are a match to TRBD1. Germline V lookup: CDR1 PRHDT, CDR2 FYEKMQ (reference sequence). Unmatched junction bases numbered 16, after V lost 5 bases and J lost 2 bases. The CDR3 has 19 amino acids. Drawing the rest from reference TRBV13 and TRBJ2-2, the complete variable domain is AAGVIQSPRHLIKEKRETATLKCYPIPRHDTVYWYQQGPGQDPQFLISFYEKMQSDKGSIPDRFSAQQFSDYHSELNMSSLELGDSALYFCASSPIQGVPGDNTGELFFGEGSRLTVL.

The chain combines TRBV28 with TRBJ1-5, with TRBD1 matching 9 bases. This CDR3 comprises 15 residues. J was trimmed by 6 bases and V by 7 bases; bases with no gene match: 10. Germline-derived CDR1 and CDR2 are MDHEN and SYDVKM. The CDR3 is CASTQTGGYGQPQHF. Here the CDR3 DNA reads TGTGCCAGCACCCAGACAGGGGGTTACGGTCAGCCCCAGCATTTT. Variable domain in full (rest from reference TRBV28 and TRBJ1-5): DVKVTQSSRYLVKRTGEKVFLECVQDMDHENMFWYRQDPGLGLRLIYFSYDVKMKEKGDIPEGYSVSREKKERFSLILESASTNQTSMYLCASTQTGGYGQPQHFGDGTRLSIL.

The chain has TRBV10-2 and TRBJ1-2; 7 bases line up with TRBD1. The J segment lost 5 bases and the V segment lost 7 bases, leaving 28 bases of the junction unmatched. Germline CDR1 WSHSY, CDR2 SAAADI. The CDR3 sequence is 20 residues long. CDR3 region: CASIKPTLQGQSKGLYGYTF. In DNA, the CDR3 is TGCGCCAGCATTAAACCAACCCTACAGGGACAGTCGAAGGGTCTGTATGGCTACACCTTC.

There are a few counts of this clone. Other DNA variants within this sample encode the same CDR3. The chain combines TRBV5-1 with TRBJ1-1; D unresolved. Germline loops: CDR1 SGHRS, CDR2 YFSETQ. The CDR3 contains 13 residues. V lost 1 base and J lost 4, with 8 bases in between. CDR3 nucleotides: TGCGCCAGCAGCTTGAACCCCGGCACTGAAGCTTTCTTT. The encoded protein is CASSLNPGTEAFF.

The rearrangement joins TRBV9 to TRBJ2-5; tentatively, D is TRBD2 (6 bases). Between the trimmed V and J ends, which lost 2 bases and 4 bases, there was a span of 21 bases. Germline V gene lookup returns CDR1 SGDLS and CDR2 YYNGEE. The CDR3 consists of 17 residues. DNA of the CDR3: TGTGCCAGCAGCGTGGATCCAGCGGGTCCCAACTTAGAGACCCAGTACTTC. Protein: CASSVDPAGPNLETQYF. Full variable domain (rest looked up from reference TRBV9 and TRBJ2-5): DSGVTQTPKHLITATGQRVTLRCSPRSGDLSVYWYQQSLDQGLQFLIQYYNGEERAKGNILERFSAQQFPDLHSELNLSSLELGDSALYFCASSVDPAGPNLETQYFGPGTRLLVL.

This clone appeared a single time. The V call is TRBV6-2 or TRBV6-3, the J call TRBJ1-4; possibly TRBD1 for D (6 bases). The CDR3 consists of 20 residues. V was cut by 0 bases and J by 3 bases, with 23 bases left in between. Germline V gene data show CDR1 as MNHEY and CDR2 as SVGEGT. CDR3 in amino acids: CASSYSNGGRGSLANEKLFF. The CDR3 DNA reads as TGTGCCAGCAGTTACTCGAACGGAGGCAGGGGCTCTCTGGCTAATGAAAAACTGTTTTTT.

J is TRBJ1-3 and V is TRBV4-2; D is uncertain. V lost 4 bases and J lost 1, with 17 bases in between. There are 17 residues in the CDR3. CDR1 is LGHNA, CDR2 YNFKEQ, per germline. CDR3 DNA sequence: TGTGCCAGCAGCCCCAAGGAAAGGTCGGGGTCTGGAAACACCATATATTTT. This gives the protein CASSPKERSGSGNTIYF.

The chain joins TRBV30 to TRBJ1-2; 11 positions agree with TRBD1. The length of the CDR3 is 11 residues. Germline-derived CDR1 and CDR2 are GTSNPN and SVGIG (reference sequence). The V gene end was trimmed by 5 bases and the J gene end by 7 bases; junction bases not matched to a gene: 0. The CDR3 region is CAWGQGAGYTF. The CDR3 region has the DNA TGTGCCTGGGGACAGGGGGCTGGCTACACCTTC.

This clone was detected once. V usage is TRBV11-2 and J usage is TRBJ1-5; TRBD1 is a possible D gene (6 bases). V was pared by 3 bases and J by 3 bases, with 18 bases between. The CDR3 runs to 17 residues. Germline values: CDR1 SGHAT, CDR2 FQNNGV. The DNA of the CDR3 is TGTGCCAGCAGCTTCTCGACAGGCCCCCAGTTCAATCAGCCCCAGCATTTT. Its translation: CASSFSTGPQFNQPQHF.

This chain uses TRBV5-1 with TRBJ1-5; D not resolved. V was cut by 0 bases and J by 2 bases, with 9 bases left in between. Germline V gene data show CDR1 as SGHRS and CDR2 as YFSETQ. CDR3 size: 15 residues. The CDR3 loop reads CASSLDGEGNQPQHF. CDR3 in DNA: TGCGCCAGCAGCTTGGATGGGGAGGGCAATCAGCCCCAGCATTTT. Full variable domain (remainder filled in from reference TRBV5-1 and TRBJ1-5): KAGVTQTPRYLIKTRGQQVTLSCSPISGHRSVSWYQQTPGQGLQFLFEYFSETQRNKGNFPGRFSGRQFSNSRSEMNVSTLELGDSALYLCASSLDGEGNQPQHFGDGTRLSIL.